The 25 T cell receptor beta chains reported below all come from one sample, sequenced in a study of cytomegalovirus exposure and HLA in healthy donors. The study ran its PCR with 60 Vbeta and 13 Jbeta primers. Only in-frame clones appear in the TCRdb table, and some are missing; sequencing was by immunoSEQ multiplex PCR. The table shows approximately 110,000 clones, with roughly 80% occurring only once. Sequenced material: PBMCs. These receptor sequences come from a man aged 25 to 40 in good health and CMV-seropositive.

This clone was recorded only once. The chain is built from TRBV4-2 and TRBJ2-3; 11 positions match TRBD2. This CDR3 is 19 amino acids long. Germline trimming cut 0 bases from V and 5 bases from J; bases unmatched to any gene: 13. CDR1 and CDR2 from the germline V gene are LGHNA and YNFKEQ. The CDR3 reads CASSQDLWLAGGLGDTQYF. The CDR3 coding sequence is TGTGCCAGCAGCCAAGATTTATGGCTAGCGGGGGGCCTGGGAGATACGCAGTATTTT.

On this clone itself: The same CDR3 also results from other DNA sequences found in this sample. The DNA of the CDR3 is TGTGCCAGCGACAGAGGAAACACTGAAGCTTTCTTT. It codes for CASDRGNTEAFF. This chain links TRBV2 with TRBJ1-1; D is perhaps TRBD1 (5 bases). V lost 8 bases and J 2 bases, leaving 9 bases between the germline ends. Per germline, CDR1 SNHLY and CDR2 FYNNEI. This CDR3 spans 12 amino acids.

CDR3 DNA sequence: TGTGCCAGCAGCACACGGGACATCTCCTACGAGCAGTACTTC. This encodes CASSTRDISYEQYF. The chain joins TRBV9 to TRBJ2-7; D may be TRBD1 (6 bases). Germline lookup yields CDR1 SGDLS and CDR2 YYNGEE. V lost 4 bases to trimming and J lost 0 bases, with 11 bases between them. This CDR3 region has 14 residues. The full variable domain, with the rest looked up from reference TRBV9 and TRBJ2-7, is DSGVTQTPKHLITATGQRVTLRCSPRSGDLSVYWYQQSLDQGLQFLIQYYNGEERAKGNILERFSAQQFPDLHSELNLSSLELGDSALYFCASSTRDISYEQYFGPGTRLTVT.

This chain's CDR3 is CASSDQGMNTEAFF. DNA of the CDR3: TGTGCCAGCAGTGACCAGGGTATGAACACTGAAGCTTTCTTT. The V and J genes are TRBV2 and TRBJ1-1, with a possible D match to TRBD1 (5 bases). CDR3 length: 14 residues. Trimming left V 3 bases short and J 0 bases short, with 8 bases between. Germline values: CDR1 SNHLY, CDR2 FYNNEI.

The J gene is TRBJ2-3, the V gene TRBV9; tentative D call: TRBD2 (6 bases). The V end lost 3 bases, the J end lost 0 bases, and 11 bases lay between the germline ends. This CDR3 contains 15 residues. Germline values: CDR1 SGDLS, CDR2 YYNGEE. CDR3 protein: CASSGGTASTDTQYF. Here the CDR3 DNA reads TGTGCCAGCAGCGGCGGGACTGCTAGCACAGATACGCAGTATTTT.

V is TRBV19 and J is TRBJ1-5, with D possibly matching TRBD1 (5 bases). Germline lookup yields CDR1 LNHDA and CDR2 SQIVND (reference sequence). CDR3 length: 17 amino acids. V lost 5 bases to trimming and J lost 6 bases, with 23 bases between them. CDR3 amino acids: CASSPPWQGRTSQPQHF. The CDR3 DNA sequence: TGTGCCAGTAGTCCGCCTTGGCAGGGAAGGACTAGTCAGCCCCAGCATTTT.

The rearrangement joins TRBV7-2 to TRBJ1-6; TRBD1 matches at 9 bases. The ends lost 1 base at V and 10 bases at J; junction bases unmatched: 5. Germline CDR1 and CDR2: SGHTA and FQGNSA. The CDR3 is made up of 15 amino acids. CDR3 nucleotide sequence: TGTGCCAGCAGCTTAGAGGGACAGGGTGTATCACCCCTCCACTTT. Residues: CASSLEGQGVSPLHF.

The CDR3 sequence is CASRVGLAGGTDTQYF. CDR3 nucleotides: TGTGCCAGCAGAGTAGGTCTAGCGGGGGGCACAGATACGCAGTATTTT. This chain joins TRBV5-6 and TRBJ2-3, with TRBD2 matching 10 bases. The CDR3 runs 16 residues. In germline, CDR1 is SGHDT, CDR2 YYEEEE. V lost 5 bases to trimming and J lost 1 base; unmatched junction nucleotides: 7.

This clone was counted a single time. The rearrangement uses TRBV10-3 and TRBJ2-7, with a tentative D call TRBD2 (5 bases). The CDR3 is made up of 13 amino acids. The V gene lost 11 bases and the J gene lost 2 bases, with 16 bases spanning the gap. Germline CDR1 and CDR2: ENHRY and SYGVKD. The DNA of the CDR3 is TGTGCCGCGACCACGGAGGAACCCTACGAGCAGTACTTC. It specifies CAATTEEPYEQYF.

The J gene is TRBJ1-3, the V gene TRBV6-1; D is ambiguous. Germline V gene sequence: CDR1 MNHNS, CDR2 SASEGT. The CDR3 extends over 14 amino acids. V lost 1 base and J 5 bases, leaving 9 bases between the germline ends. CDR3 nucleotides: TGTGCCAGCAGTGAAGGGGCATGGAGAAACACCATATATTTT. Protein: CASSEGAWRNTIYF.

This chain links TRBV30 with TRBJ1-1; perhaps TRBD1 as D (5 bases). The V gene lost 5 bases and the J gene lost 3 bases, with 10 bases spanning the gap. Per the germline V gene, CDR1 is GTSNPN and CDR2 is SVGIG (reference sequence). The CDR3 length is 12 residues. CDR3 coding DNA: TGTGCCTGGGGAACGGGGGACACTGAAGCTTTCTTT. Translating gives CAWGTGDTEAFF.

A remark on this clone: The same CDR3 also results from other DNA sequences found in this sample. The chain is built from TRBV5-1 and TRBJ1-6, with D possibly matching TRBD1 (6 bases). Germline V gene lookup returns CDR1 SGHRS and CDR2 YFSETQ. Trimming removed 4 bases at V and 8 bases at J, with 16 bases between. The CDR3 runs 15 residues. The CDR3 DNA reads TGCGCCAGCAGCCCGACACCAGGGGTCGATTCACCCCTCCACTTT. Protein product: CASSPTPGVDSPLHF.

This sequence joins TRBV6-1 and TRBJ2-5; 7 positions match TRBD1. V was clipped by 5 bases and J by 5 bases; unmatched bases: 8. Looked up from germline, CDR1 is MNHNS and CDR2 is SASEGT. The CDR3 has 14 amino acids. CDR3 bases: TGTGCCAGCAGTTCACAGGGGCCGGGGGAGACCCAGTACTTC. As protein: CASSSQGPGETQYF.

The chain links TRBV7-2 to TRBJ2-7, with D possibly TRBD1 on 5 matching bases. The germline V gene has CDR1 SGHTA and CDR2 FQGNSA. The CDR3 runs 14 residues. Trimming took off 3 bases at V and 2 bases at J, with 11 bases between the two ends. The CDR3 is CASSLGPGTYEQYF. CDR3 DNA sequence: TGTGCCAGCAGCTTGGGTCCAGGGACCTACGAGCAGTACTTC.

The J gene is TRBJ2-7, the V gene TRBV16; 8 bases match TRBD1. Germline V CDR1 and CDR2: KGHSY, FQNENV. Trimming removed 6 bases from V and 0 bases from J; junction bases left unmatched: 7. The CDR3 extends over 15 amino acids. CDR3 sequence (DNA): TGTGCCAGCAGTCGGGACAGGTTGAGCTCCTACGAGCAGTACTTC. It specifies CASSRDRLSSYEQYF.

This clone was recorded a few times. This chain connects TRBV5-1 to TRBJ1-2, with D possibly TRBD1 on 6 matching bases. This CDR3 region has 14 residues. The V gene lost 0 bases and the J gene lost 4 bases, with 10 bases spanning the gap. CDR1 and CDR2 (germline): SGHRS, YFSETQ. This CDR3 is CASSLAEGGYGYTF. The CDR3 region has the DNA TGCGCCAGCAGCTTGGCAGAAGGGGGCTATGGCTACACCTTC.

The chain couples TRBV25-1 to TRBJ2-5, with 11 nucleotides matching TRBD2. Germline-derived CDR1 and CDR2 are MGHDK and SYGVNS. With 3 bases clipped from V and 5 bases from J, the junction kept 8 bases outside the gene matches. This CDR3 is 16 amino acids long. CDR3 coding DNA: TGTGCCAGCAGTGACCGGACTAGCGGGTTGGGCGAGACCCAGTACTTC. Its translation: CASSDRTSGLGETQYF.

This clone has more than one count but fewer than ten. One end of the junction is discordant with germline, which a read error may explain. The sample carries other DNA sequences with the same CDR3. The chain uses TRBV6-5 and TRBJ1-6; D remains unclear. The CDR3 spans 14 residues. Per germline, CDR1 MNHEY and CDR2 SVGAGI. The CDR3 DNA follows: TGTGCCAGCAGGGCGACATTACCTAATTCCCCCCTCCACTTT. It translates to CASRATLPNSPLHF.

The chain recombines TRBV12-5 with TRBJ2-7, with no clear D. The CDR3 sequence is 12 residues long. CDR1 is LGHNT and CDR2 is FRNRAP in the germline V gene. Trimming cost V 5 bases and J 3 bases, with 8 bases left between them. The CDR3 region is CASGPQNYEQYF. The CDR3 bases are TGTGCTAGTGGTCCACAAAACTACGAGCAGTACTTC. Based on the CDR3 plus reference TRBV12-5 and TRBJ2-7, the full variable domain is DARVTQTPRHKVTEMGQEVTMRCQPILGHNTVFWYRQTMMQGLELLAYFRNRAPLDDSGMPKDRFSAEMPDATLATLKIQPSEPRDSAVYFCASGPQNYEQYFGPGTRLTVT.

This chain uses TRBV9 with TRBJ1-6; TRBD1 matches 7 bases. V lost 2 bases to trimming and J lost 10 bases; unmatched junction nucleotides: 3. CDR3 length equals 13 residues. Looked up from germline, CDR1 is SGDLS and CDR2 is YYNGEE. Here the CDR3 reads CASSVDRDSPLHF. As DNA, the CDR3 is TGTGCCAGCAGCGTTGACAGGGACTCACCCCTCCACTTT.

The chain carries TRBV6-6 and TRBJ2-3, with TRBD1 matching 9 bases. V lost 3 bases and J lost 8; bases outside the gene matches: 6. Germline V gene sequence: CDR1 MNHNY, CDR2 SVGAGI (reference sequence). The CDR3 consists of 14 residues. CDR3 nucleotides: TGTGCCAGCAGTTATTGGGACAGGGAGGGTACGCAGTATTTT. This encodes CASSYWDREGTQYF.

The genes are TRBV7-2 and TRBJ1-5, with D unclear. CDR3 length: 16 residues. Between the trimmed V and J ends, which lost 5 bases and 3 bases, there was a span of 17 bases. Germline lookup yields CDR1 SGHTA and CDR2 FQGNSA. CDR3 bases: TGTGCCAGCAGCCCCGGAGGCAGCAGAACCAATCAGCCCCAGCATTTT. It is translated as CASSPGGSRTNQPQHF.

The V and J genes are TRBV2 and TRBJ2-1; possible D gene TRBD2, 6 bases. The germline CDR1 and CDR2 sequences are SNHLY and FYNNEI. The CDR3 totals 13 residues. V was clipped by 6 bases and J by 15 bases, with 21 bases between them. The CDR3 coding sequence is TGTGCCAGCAGCGAGAGGAGCCTGACTAGTAGGTTCTTC. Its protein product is CASSERSLTSRFF.

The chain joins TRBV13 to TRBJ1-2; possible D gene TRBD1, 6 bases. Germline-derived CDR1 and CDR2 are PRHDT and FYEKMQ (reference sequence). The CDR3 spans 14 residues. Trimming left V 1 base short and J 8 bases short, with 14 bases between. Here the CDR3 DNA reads TGTGCCAGCAGCTTAGCGCCAGGGGACCCGGGCTACACCTTC. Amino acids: CASSLAPGDPGYTF.

The chain's CDR3 is CASSIGLVTDTQYF. CDR3 bases: TGTGCCAGTAGTATAGGACTAGTCACAGATACGCAGTATTTT. The chain links TRBV19 to TRBJ2-3; D is possibly TRBD2 (6 bases). The ends were cut back, 1 base at V and 2 bases at J, with 7 bases in the middle. CDR3 length: 14 residues. Germline CDR1 LNHDA, CDR2 SQIVND (reference sequence).